This T cell receptor beta chain was identified during a study of post-analysis software for immune sequencing data. The library was made from cDNA and included unique molecular identifiers. One entry per CDR3 protein, called by TCRdb with MiXCR from the PCR reads. The table records some 260,000 distinct CDR3 sequences, 35% to 40% of them present only once. As concerns this clonotype: Its matching antigen is unknown. This may be a read error, as it is one base from a much larger clone.

Germline lookup yields CDR1 MDHEN and CDR2 SYDVKM. The CDR3 runs to 14 residues. V was cut by 11 bases and J by 1 base, with 17 bases left in between. The study, taken as a whole, reports: Compared with controls, patients had more of 4 to 6 TRBV segments, including TRBV5-6, TRBV5-1 and TRBV20-1.

The receptor was isolated from a girl between 10 and 17 years old with multiple sclerosis. Sequencing was done on a sample of blood. The chain links TRBV28 to TRBJ1-1; TRBD1 is a possible D gene (5 bases). The CDR3 loop reads CAPGDRSGNTEAFF. The CDR3 DNA follows: TGTGCCCCGGGGGATCGGTCTGGGAACACTGAAGCTTTCTTT.